This TCR beta chain was captured in a study of OX40 agonist ivuxolimab in advanced cancers. Here immunoSEQ multiplex PCR was the method, and the copy in TCRdb shows in-frame clones only, minus some. The top ten clones hold 0.27% of a sample with about 110,000 clones, approximately 89% of them seen once. Details on this clone: What it recognizes is unknown.

The V gene end was trimmed by 8 bases and the J gene end by 4 bases; junction bases not matched to a gene: 1. CDR3 length: 12 residues. The germline gives CDR1 MNHEY, CDR2 SVGAGI. Study-level points and caveats: CD8+ T cells were the subset that, on average, had more expanded clones than CD4+.

This sequence originates from an adult with an advanced solid tumor such as melanoma, head and neck, liver or kidney cancer. The rearrangement joins TRBV6-5 to TRBJ2-1, with TRBD1 identical over 8 bases. Sample: CD4+ or CD8+ T cells sorted from blood, taken in a trial of the OX40 agonist ivuxolimab. The CDR3 loop reads CASRTGYNEQFF. The CDR3 DNA reads as TGTGCCAGCCGGACAGGGTACAATGAGCAGTTCTTC.